This T cell receptor (beta chain) derives from a study of T cell changes during pregnancy in multiple sclerosis. The germline V gene encodes CDR1 ENHRY and CDR2 SYGVKD. This CDR3 spans 13 amino acids. The repertoire was sequenced with immunoSEQ multiplex PCR; TCRdb's copy has only in-frame clones and lacks some. The repertoire includes 45,000 to 65,000 clones, around nine tenths of them detected once, and 0.27% sits in the top ten. The material was CD4+ T cells from peripheral blood mononuclear cells, obtained in the second trimester of pregnancy. The receptor's source is a female donor with multiple sclerosis, enrolled in a pregnancy study. This sequence joins TRBV10-3 and TRBJ1-5; the D gene is possibly TRBD1 (6 bases). The CDR3: CGVGQLSNQPQHF. DNA for the CDR3: TGTGGAGTTGGACAGTTGAGCAATCAGCCCCAGCATTTT.